One and the same sample provided the 24 T cell receptor beta chains below, sequenced in a study of T cell responses to AZD1222 COVID-19 vaccine. Generated by immunoSEQ multiplex PCR, the TCRdb table keeps only in-frame clones and is missing some. The sample includes 86,000 or so clones, more than 70% of them seen just once. The sample was peripheral blood, taken 28 days after the second AZD1222 dose. These receptors originate from an adult who received the AZD1222 COVID-19 vaccine.

This clone was seen only once. The V gene is TRBV19, the J gene TRBJ1-4; D unclear. Germline lookup yields CDR1 LNHDA and CDR2 SQIVND (reference sequence). The CDR3 is made up of 16 amino acids. V lost 7 bases, J lost 0 bases, and 15 bases lay in between. This CDR3 is CASTRGGVATNEKLFF. DNA of the CDR3: TGTGCCAGTACCCGGGGAGGAGTTGCAACTAATGAAAAACTGTTTTTT.

The chain has TRBV24-1 and TRBJ2-5; no clear D gene. V lost 3 bases and J 5 bases, leaving 9 bases between the germline ends. Germline V gene lookup returns CDR1 KGHDR and CDR2 SFDVKD. CDR3 size: 13 residues. The CDR3: CATSDGPVETQYF. CDR3 in DNA: TGTGCCACCAGTGATGGGCCAGTGGAGACCCAGTACTTC.

The CDR3 loop is CASSLTVGTGNTIYF. DNA of the CDR3: TGTGCCAGCAGCTTAACGGTGGGGACTGGAAACACCATATATTTT. The chain joins TRBV7-2 to TRBJ1-3; D not resolved. In germline, CDR1 is SGHTA, CDR2 FQGNSA. The V and J ends lost 2 bases and 2 bases respectively, with 10 bases between them. The CDR3 covers 15 residues.

The chain is built from TRBV7-9 and TRBJ2-2; D ambiguous. Trimming shortened V by 5 bases and J by 8 bases, and 6 bases separated the two germline ends. The CDR3 extends over 11 amino acids. Germline CDR1 SEHNR, CDR2 FQNEAQ (reference sequence). CDR3 sequence reads: CASSQTGELFF. CDR3 nucleotide sequence: TGTGCCAGCAGCCAAACTGGGGAGCTGTTTTTT.

The chain recombines TRBV3-1 (or the pseudogene TRBV3-2) with TRBJ2-5; possibly TRBD2 for D (6 bases). Per the germline V gene, CDR1 is LGHDT and CDR2 is YNNKEL (reference sequence). V was clipped by 4 bases and J by 4 bases, with 13 bases between them. The CDR3 extends over 14 amino acids. The CDR3: CASSPRVGGETQYF. As DNA, the CDR3 is TGTGCCAGCAGCCCGAGGGTGGGGGGAGAGACCCAGTACTTC.

V is TRBV4-1 and J is TRBJ1-5, with D perhaps matching TRBD1 (5 bases). The CDR3 length is 17 residues. Germline CDR1 and CDR2: MGHRA and YSYEKL. V was clipped by 4 bases and J by 1 base, with 17 bases between them. The CDR3 DNA reads as TGCGCCAGCAGCCGCGAGGCCGGGACCGGAAGCAATCAGCCCCAGCATTTT. Its protein is CASSREAGTGSNQPQHF.

The chain recombines TRBV5-1 with TRBJ2-7; 9 nucleotides match TRBD1. The CDR3 covers 15 residues. Germline CDR1 and CDR2: SGHRS and YFSETQ. With 1 base clipped from V and 4 bases from J, the junction kept 6 bases outside the gene matches. The CDR3 DNA is TGCGCCAGCAGCTTGACAGGGGGCGGATGGTACGAGCAGTACTTC. It specifies CASSLTGGGWYEQYF. Variable domain in full (rest from reference TRBV5-1 and TRBJ2-7): KAGVTQTPRYLIKTRGQQVTLSCSPISGHRSVSWYQQTPGQGLQFLFEYFSETQRNKGNFPGRFSGRQFSNSRSEMNVSTLELGDSALYLCASSLTGGGWYEQYFGPGTRLTVT.

V gene TRBV19 combines with J gene TRBJ2-7; possibly TRBD1 for D (5 bases). Germline V gene lookup returns CDR1 LNHDA and CDR2 SQIVND (reference sequence). CDR3 length equals 14 residues. Trimming left V 0 bases short and J 6 bases short, with 12 bases between. CDR3: CASSIDVGVSEQYF. In nucleotides, the CDR3 is TGTGCCAGTAGTATAGATGTAGGGGTGAGCGAGCAGTACTTC.

The chain carries TRBV19 and TRBJ2-5; D may be TRBD2 (6 bases). The CDR3 sequence is 14 residues long. The germline V and J ends were trimmed by 4 bases and 5 bases, with 14 bases remaining between them. Germline V gives CDR1 LNHDA, CDR2 SQIVND (reference sequence). CDR3 region: CASSTGTAEETQYF. DNA for the CDR3: TGTGCCAGTAGTACCGGGACTGCTGAGGAGACCCAGTACTTC. Based on the CDR3 plus reference TRBV19 and TRBJ2-5, the full variable domain is DGGITQSPKYLFRKEGQNVTLSCEQNLNHDAMYWYRQDPGQGLRLIYYSQIVNDFQKGDIAEGYSVSREKKESFPLTVTSAQKNPTAFYLCASSTGTAEETQYFGPGTRLLVL.

The sample holds a few counts of this clone. This rearrangement joins TRBV28 to TRBJ2-7, with 8 bases identical to TRBD2. This CDR3 is 16 amino acids long. Germline CDR1 is MDHEN and CDR2 is SYDVKM. With 7 bases clipped from V and 3 bases from J, the junction kept 14 bases outside the gene matches. CDR3 bases: TGTGCCAGCAAGGCCCCCGCCAGCGGGAGTTTCTACGAGCAGTACTTC. It yields the protein CASKAPASGSFYEQYF.

The chain joins TRBV19 to TRBJ1-4; D call uncertain. The CDR3 runs 12 residues. V was shortened by 6 bases and J by 3 bases, with 5 bases between the two germline ends. Per the germline V gene, CDR1 is LNHDA and CDR2 is SQIVND (reference sequence). Here the CDR3 DNA reads TGTGCCAGTAGCCCCTCTAATGAAAAACTGTTTTTT. It specifies CASSPSNEKLFF.

The chain has TRBV28 and TRBJ2-1; weak D call: TRBD2 (5 bases). The CDR3 length is 14 residues. Trimming pared 6 bases from V and 2 bases from J, leaving 11 bases between. In germline, CDR1 is MDHEN, CDR2 SYDVKM. The CDR3 loop reads CASRRASPYNEQFF. DNA for the CDR3: TGTGCCAGCAGGAGGGCCTCCCCCTACAATGAGCAGTTCTTC.

The chain uses TRBV6-6 and TRBJ1-5; maybe TRBD1 (6 bases). CDR1 and CDR2 (germline): MNHNY, SVGAGI (reference sequence). V was trimmed by 6 bases and J by 0 bases, leaving 9 bases between them. This CDR3 region has 14 residues. CDR3 sequence reads: CASSRTDSNQPQHF. Written as DNA, the CDR3 is TGTGCCAGCAGCCGGACAGATAGCAATCAGCCCCAGCATTTT.

J is TRBJ2-3 and V is TRBV5-4, with D possibly being TRBD1 or TRBD2 (6 bases each). The CDR3 has 16 amino acids. Per the germline V gene, CDR1 is SGHNT and CDR2 is YYREEE (reference sequence). Trimming took 2 bases from V and 1 from J, leaving 14 bases between them. In DNA, the CDR3 is TGTGCCAGCAGCTTTGGGACGGGGGCGGGCACAGATACGCAGTATTTT. It translates to CASSFGTGAGTDTQYF.

Comment on this clone: A read error may account for a junction end that differs from germline. The V gene is TRBV28, the J gene TRBJ2-2; 7 nucleotides align to TRBD1. The germline gives CDR1 MDHEN, CDR2 SYDVKM. The CDR3 has 15 residues. CDR3: CASNLGAGGTGELFF. CDR3 nucleotides: TGTGCCAGCAATTTAGGGGCAGGGGGTACCGGGGAGCTGTTTTTT.

The CDR3 reads CASSTGLSPSGNTIYF. CDR3 DNA sequence: TGTGCCAGCAGCACAGGACTCTCCCCCTCTGGAAACACCATATATTTT. V is TRBV7-9 and J is TRBJ1-3, with D maybe TRBD1 (5 bases). The germline V gene encodes CDR1 SEHNR and CDR2 FQNEAQ (reference sequence). V was pared by 5 bases and J by 0 bases, with 14 bases between. The length of the CDR3 is 16 residues.

The chain has TRBV5-6 and TRBJ1-2; no clear D. The length of the CDR3 is 13 residues. The ends were cut back, 2 bases at V and 0 bases at J, with 5 bases in the middle. Germline-derived CDR1 and CDR2 are SGHDT and YYEEEE. Here the CDR3 reads CASSFEANYGYTF. As DNA, the CDR3 is TGTGCCAGCAGCTTCGAGGCTAACTATGGCTACACCTTC. The entire variable domain, with the rest obtained from reference TRBV5-6 and TRBJ1-2, is as follows: DAGVTQSPTHLIKTRGQQVTLRCSPKSGHDTVSWYQQALGQGPQFIFQYYEEEERQRGNFPDRFSGHQFPNYSSELNVNALLLGDSALYLCASSFEANYGYTFGSGTRLTVV.

The V and J genes are TRBV4-2 and TRBJ2-3; 12 nucleotides match TRBD2. The CDR3 is made up of 19 amino acids. The junction had 9 bases not matched to a gene; V was cut back by 0 bases and J by 2 bases. In germline, CDR1 is LGHNA, CDR2 YNFKEQ. The CDR3 bases are TGTGCCAGCAGCCAAGATAGGTCTAGCGGGGGGGCTCCCACAGATACGCAGTATTTT. This codes for CASSQDRSSGGAPTDTQYF.

The chain carries TRBV28 and TRBJ1-5, with TRBD1 as a possible D gene (6 bases). V lost 6 bases, J lost 1 base, and 16 bases lay in between. CDR1 and CDR2 from the germline V gene are MDHEN and SYDVKM. CDR3 length: 16 amino acids. The DNA for the CDR3 is TGTGCCAGCAGCCTTAACCAGGGGTGGAGCAATCAGCCCCAGCATTTT. Amino acid sequence: CASSLNQGWSNQPQHF.

This chain joins TRBV6-1 and TRBJ2-7, with a possible D match to TRBD1 (6 bases). Trimming took 2 bases from V and 1 from J, leaving 12 bases between them. Germline V CDR1 and CDR2: MNHNS, SASEGT. The CDR3 contains 15 residues. CDR3 DNA sequence: TGTGCCAGCAGTGAATTTTCCAGGGGATCCTACGAGCAGTACTTC. This translates into CASSEFSRGSYEQYF.

The V call is TRBV6-2 or TRBV6-3, the J call TRBJ2-3; TRBD2 matches at 8 bases. CDR1 and CDR2 (germline): MNHEY, SVGEGT. Trimming took 4 bases from V and 2 from J; bases not matched to a gene: 5. There are 15 residues in the CDR3. The chain's CDR3 is CASSSLADNTDTQYF. The CDR3 DNA is TGTGCCAGCAGTTCACTAGCGGACAACACAGATACGCAGTATTTT.

V gene TRBV6-5 combines with J gene TRBJ2-5; 7 nucleotides agree with TRBD1. J lost 2 bases, V lost 5 bases, and 8 bases had no gene match. The germline gives CDR1 MNHEY, CDR2 SVGAGI. The CDR3 extends over 15 amino acids. CDR3 region: CASSTRTGLQETQYF. As DNA, the CDR3 is TGTGCCAGCAGTACCCGGACAGGACTTCAAGAGACCCAGTACTTC.

In regard to this clone: Other DNA sequences in this sample translate to the same CDR3. The gene calls are TRBV18 and TRBJ1-2; D is possibly TRBD1 (5 bases). This CDR3 is 12 amino acids long. The V and J ends lost 2 bases and 5 bases respectively, with 6 bases between them. Looked up from germline, CDR1 is KGHSH and CDR2 is LQKENI. This chain's CDR3 is CASSPGAYGYTF. CDR3 in DNA: TGTGCCAGCTCACCAGGGGCGTATGGCTACACCTTC. The full variable domain, its missing parts supplied by reference TRBV18 and TRBJ1-2, is NAGVMQNPRHLVRRRGQEARLRCSPMKGHSHVYWYRQLPEEGLKFMVYLQKENIIDESGMPKERFSAEFPKEGPSILRIQQVVRGDSAAYFCASSPGAYGYTFGSGTRLTVV.

The chain joins TRBV28 to TRBJ1-2; TRBD1 aligns across 7 bases. V trimming: 6 bases; J trimming: 10 bases; junction bases outside the gene matches: 8. The CDR3 extends over 12 amino acids. Per the germline V gene, CDR1 is MDHEN and CDR2 is SYDVKM. The CDR3 bases are TGTGCCAGCAGCACTCAGGGACAGCACTACACCTTC. Encoded protein: CASSTQGQHYTF.